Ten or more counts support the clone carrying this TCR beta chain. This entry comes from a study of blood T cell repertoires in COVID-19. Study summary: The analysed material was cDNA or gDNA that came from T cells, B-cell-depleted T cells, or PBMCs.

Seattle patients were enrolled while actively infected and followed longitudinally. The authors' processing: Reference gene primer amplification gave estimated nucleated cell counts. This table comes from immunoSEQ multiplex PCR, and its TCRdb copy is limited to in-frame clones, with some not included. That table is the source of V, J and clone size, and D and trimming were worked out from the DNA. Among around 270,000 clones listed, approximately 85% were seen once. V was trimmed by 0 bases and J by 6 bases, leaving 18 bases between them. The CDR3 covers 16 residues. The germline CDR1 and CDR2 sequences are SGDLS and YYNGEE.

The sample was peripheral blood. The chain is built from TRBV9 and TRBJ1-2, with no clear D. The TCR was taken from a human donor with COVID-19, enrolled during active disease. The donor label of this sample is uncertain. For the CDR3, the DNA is TGTGCCAGCAGCGTAGGGGCCACGGGAGCCGGTGATGGCTACACCTTC. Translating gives CASSVGATGAGDGYTF.